Listed below are T cell receptor beta chains from one sample, sequenced in a study of shared clonotypes between healthy human individuals. Only in-frame clones appear in the TCRdb table, and some are missing; sequencing was by immunoSEQ multiplex PCR. The sample has about 2 million clones, roughly 95% seen once. What was sequenced was naive CD8+ T cells sorted from blood. Every receptor here comes from a man aged 18 to 29 in good health. CDR3s include the opening cysteine and the closing phenylalanine or tryptophan. The D gene is left open where the match is weak. Clone sizes are given selectively: once, few, many, or a class where the clone is expanded.

d_gene: TRBD1
len: 15
v_gene: TRBV27
abundance: -
j_gene: TRBJ2-7
CDR3nt: TGTGCCAGCAGTTTACACTGGACAGGAGACTACGAGCAGTACTTC
CDR3aa: CASSLHWTGDYEQYF

d_gene: -
len: 13
v_gene: TRBV4-3
abundance: -
j_gene: TRBJ2-3
CDR3nt: TGCGCCAGCAGCCCCGGGAGCACAGATACGCAGTATTTT
CDR3aa: CASSPGSTDTQYF

d_gene: TRBD1
len: 14
v_gene: TRBV4-1
abundance: -
j_gene: TRBJ1-2
CDR3nt: TGCGCCAGCAGCTATCAAGACAGGGTAGCTGGCTACACCTTC
CDR3aa: CASSYQDRVAGYTF

d_gene: -
len: 11
v_gene: TRBV10-1
abundance: -
j_gene: TRBJ1-2
CDR3nt: TGCGCCAGCAGTCAGGACGGGGGCTACACCTTC
CDR3aa: CASSQDGGYTF

d_gene: -
len: 17
v_gene: TRBV23-1
abundance: -
j_gene: TRBJ1-2
CDR3nt: TGCGCCAGCAGTCAGAAAAAGAACGACAGGCCTAACTATGGCTACACCTTC
CDR3aa: CASSQKKNDRPNYGYTF

d_gene: TRBD1
len: 14
v_gene: TRBV30
abundance: once
j_gene: TRBJ1-3
CDR3nt: TGTGCCTGGTCTTGGACAGGGGGCGCGAACACCATATATTTT
CDR3aa: CAWSWTGGANTIYF

d_gene: -
len: 15
v_gene: TRBV9
abundance: -
j_gene: TRBJ1-3
CDR3nt: TGTGCCAGCAGCGTAGACACAATCTCTGGAAACACCATATATTTT
CDR3aa: CASSVDTISGNTIYF

d_gene: -
len: 13
v_gene: TRBV5-6
abundance: -
j_gene: TRBJ2-1
CDR3nt: TGTGCCAGCAGCGGGGGTCCTCCCAATGAGCAGTTCTTC
CDR3aa: CASSGGPPNEQFF

d_gene: -
len: 13
v_gene: TRBV6-5
abundance: -
j_gene: TRBJ2-7
CDR3nt: TGTGCCAGCAGTTACGACTTCGCCTACGAGCAGTACTTC
CDR3aa: CASSYDFAYEQYF

d_gene: -
len: 13
v_gene: TRBV6-1
abundance: -
j_gene: TRBJ1-2
CDR3nt: TGTGCCAGCAGTGACAGGTTAAACTATGGCTACACCTTC
CDR3aa: CASSDRLNYGYTF

d_gene: -
len: 13
v_gene: TRBV30
abundance: once
j_gene: TRBJ2-4
CDR3nt: TGTGCCTGGAGACCGAGAGCCAAAAACATTCAGTACTTC
CDR3aa: CAWRPRAKNIQYF

d_gene: -
len: 14
v_gene: TRBV28
abundance: -
j_gene: TRBJ2-7
CDR3nt: TGTGCCAGCAGTTTGAGGGGGAGAACCTACGAGCAGTACTTC
CDR3aa: CASSLRGRTYEQYF

d_gene: TRBD2
len: 15
v_gene: TRBV6-6
abundance: -
j_gene: TRBJ2-5
CDR3nt: TGTGCCAGCAGTTACGGTCTAGCGGGGCGAGAGACCCAGTACTTC
CDR3aa: CASSYGLAGRETQYF

d_gene: -
len: 15
v_gene: TRBV7-6
abundance: -
j_gene: TRBJ2-1
CDR3nt: TGTGCCAGCAGCTTAGCCCCGGGGGTAGACAATGAGCAGTTCTTC
CDR3aa: CASSLAPGVDNEQFF

d_gene: TRBD1
len: 15
v_gene: TRBV2
abundance: -
j_gene: TRBJ1-5
CDR3nt: TGTGCCAGCAGTGCTCCAGGGGGAAGCAATCAGCCCCAGCATTTT
CDR3aa: CASSAPGGSNQPQHF

d_gene: -
len: 14
v_gene: TRBV7-9
abundance: -
j_gene: TRBJ2-2
CDR3nt: TGTGCCAGCAGCGGGACGGTGAACACCGGGGAGCTGTTTTTT
CDR3aa: CASSGTVNTGELFF

d_gene: -
len: 12
v_gene: TRBV9
abundance: -
j_gene: TRBJ1-2
CDR3nt: TGTGCCAGCAGCGTGGGTGACTACGGCTACACCTTC
CDR3aa: CASSVGDYGYTF

d_gene: -
len: 13
v_gene: TRBV7-9
abundance: -
j_gene: TRBJ2-2
CDR3nt: TGTGCCAGCAGCTTTCTAGGGACCGGGGAGCTGTTTTTT
CDR3aa: CASSFLGTGELFF

d_gene: TRBD2
len: 15
v_gene: TRBV27
abundance: -
j_gene: TRBJ2-1
CDR3nt: TGTGCCAGCAGGGGACTAGCGGGGGCCTACAATGAGCAGTTCTTC
CDR3aa: CASRGLAGAYNEQFF

d_gene: TRBD1
len: 15
v_gene: TRBV9
abundance: -
j_gene: TRBJ2-3
CDR3nt: TGTGCCAGCAGCCCCACAGGGGGCTCAGGAGATACGCAGTATTTT
CDR3aa: CASSPTGGSGDTQYF

d_gene: -
len: 11
v_gene: TRBV5-1
abundance: -
j_gene: TRBJ1-1
CDR3nt: TGCGCCAGCAGCCTAGGGACTGAAGCTTTCTTT
CDR3aa: CASSLGTEAFF

d_gene: -
len: 18
v_gene: TRBV7-8
abundance: -
j_gene: TRBJ2-6
CDR3nt: TGTGCCAGCAGCCCCCGAGGCAGGGAACCCTCTGGGGCCAACGTCCTGACTTTC
CDR3aa: CASSPRGREPSGANVLTF

d_gene: TRBD1
len: 15
v_gene: TRBV19
abundance: once
j_gene: TRBJ1-5
CDR3nt: TGTGCCAGTGACCCCGACAGGGAGGGGCTCCAGCCCCAGCATTTT
CDR3aa: CASDPDREGLQPQHF

d_gene: TRBD1
len: 16
v_gene: TRBV27
abundance: -
j_gene: TRBJ2-1
CDR3nt: TGTGCCAGCAGTGAAGTACAGGGGGCTTCCTACAATGAGCAGTTCTTC
CDR3aa: CASSEVQGASYNEQFF

d_gene: TRBD1
len: 14
v_gene: TRBV5-4
abundance: -
j_gene: TRBJ2-7
CDR3nt: TGTGCCAGCAGCTTAGGGACAGGCGCTTACGAGCAGTACTTC
CDR3aa: CASSLGTGAYEQYF

d_gene: -
len: 12
v_gene: TRBV9
abundance: -
j_gene: TRBJ2-4
CDR3nt: TGTGCCAGCAGCTCTCAGGAAAACATTCAGTACTTC
CDR3aa: CASSSQENIQYF

d_gene: -
len: 15
v_gene: TRBV15
abundance: -
j_gene: TRBJ1-2
CDR3nt: TGTGCCACCAGCAGTCCAAGCTTGGGAGCCTATGGCTACACCTTC
CDR3aa: CATSSPSLGAYGYTF

d_gene: -
len: 14
v_gene: TRBV27
abundance: -
j_gene: TRBJ1-6
CDR3nt: TGTGCCAGCAGTTTATCAGGGGAGGGTTCACCCCTCCACTTT
CDR3aa: CASSLSGEGSPLHF

d_gene: -
len: 14
v_gene: TRBV19
abundance: -
j_gene: TRBJ2-7
CDR3nt: TGTGCCAGTAGTCCGCGGGGCCCAGGCTACGAGCAGTACTTC
CDR3aa: CASSPRGPGYEQYF

d_gene: -
len: 15
v_gene: TRBV10-3
abundance: -
j_gene: TRBJ1-1
CDR3nt: TGTGCCGGAATAATTTCAGGGGAGGGGAACACTGAAGCTTTCTTT
CDR3aa: CAGIISGEGNTEAFF

d_gene: -
len: 13
v_gene: TRBV4-1
abundance: -
j_gene: TRBJ1-1
CDR3nt: TGCGCCAGCAGCCAAGGAGGGTACGGTGAAGCTTTCTTT
CDR3aa: CASSQGGYGEAFF

d_gene: -
len: 14
v_gene: TRBV2
abundance: once
j_gene: TRBJ2-5
CDR3nt: TGTGCCAGCAGTGAAGGTTATTACCAAGAGACCCAGTACTTC
CDR3aa: CASSEGYYQETQYF

d_gene: -
len: 16
v_gene: TRBV13
abundance: -
j_gene: TRBJ1-1
CDR3nt: TGTGCCAGCAGCAACCGGGGCTCAGGAATCAACACTGAAGCTTTCTTT
CDR3aa: CASSNRGSGINTEAFF

d_gene: -
len: 15
v_gene: TRBV5-1
abundance: -
j_gene: TRBJ1-1
CDR3nt: TGCGCCAGCAGCTTGACCGGCTTTATCAGCACTGAAGCTTTCTTT
CDR3aa: CASSLTGFISTEAFF

d_gene: -
len: 13
v_gene: TRBV6-5
abundance: -
j_gene: TRBJ2-6
CDR3nt: TGTGCCAGCGGGGATTCTGGGGCCAACGTCCTGACTTTC
CDR3aa: CASGDSGANVLTF

d_gene: -
len: 15
v_gene: TRBV11-2
abundance: -
j_gene: TRBJ2-7
CDR3nt: TGTGCCAGCAGCCAAACCGCAGGGGCCAACTACGAGCAGTACTTC
CDR3aa: CASSQTAGANYEQYF

d_gene: TRBD1
len: 15
v_gene: TRBV19
abundance: few
j_gene: TRBJ1-6
CDR3nt: TGTGCCAGTAGTGCCCGGACAGGAGATAATTCACCCCTCCACTTT
CDR3aa: CASSARTGDNSPLHF

d_gene: TRBD2
len: 16
v_gene: TRBV4-1
abundance: -
j_gene: TRBJ2-2
CDR3nt: TGCGCCAGCAGCCAAGTTAGCGGGGGTATCCCCGGGGAGCTGTTTTTT
CDR3aa: CASSQVSGGIPGELFF

d_gene: -
len: 12
v_gene: TRBV29-1
abundance: once
j_gene: TRBJ1-2
CDR3nt: TGCAGCGTTGAGTGGGGGGATGGTGGCTACACCTTC
CDR3aa: CSVEWGDGGYTF